The 4 T cell receptor beta chains listed next were all sequenced from one sample in a study of blood T cell repertoires in COVID-19. Sequencing was performed with immunoSEQ multiplex PCR; in TCRdb, only in-frame clones are kept and a portion is missing. This sample carries about 480,000 clones, approximately 88% of them seen once, and the ten largest clones take under 8.5%. The sequenced sample was peripheral blood. The receptor set was obtained from a woman aged 45 to 65 with COVID-19, enrolled during active disease.

The gene calls are TRBV5-1 and TRBJ1-1, with 9 positions matching TRBD1. Germline V gene data show CDR1 as SGHRS and CDR2 as YFSETQ. With V trimmed by 2 bases and J by 11 bases, 19 bases remained unmatched. This CDR3 has 17 amino acids. CDR3 sequence (DNA): TGCGCCAGCAGCTTTCGCTCTATCCCGGGACAGGGATCAGAGGCTTTCTTT. Amino acids: CASSFRSIPGQGSEAFF.

The J gene is TRBJ1-1, the V gene TRBV28; the D gene is possibly TRBD1 (6 bases). Germline CDR1 and CDR2: MDHEN and SYDVKM. The CDR3 consists of 13 residues. Trimming left V 4 bases short and J 4 bases short, with 10 bases between. The CDR3 reads CASSSGGLTEAFF. CDR3 nucleotide sequence: TGTGCCAGCAGTTCCGGGGGGCTCACTGAAGCTTTCTTT.

The chain carries TRBV6-1 and TRBJ2-1; 10 nucleotides line up with TRBD1. The germline CDR1 and CDR2 sequences are MNHNS and SASEGT. This CDR3 contains 15 residues. Trimming at V came to 2 bases and at J to 10 bases, leaving 8 bases not matched to a gene. In DNA, the CDR3 is TGTGCCAGCAGTGAAATTCGTGGGACAGGGGTAGAGCAGTTCTTC. Translating gives CASSEIRGTGVEQFF.

This rearrangement joins TRBV6-5 to TRBJ1-2; D is unresolved. CDR3 size: 14 residues. V lost 2 bases, J lost 4 bases, and 11 bases lay in between. Germline V lookup: CDR1 MNHEY, CDR2 SVGAGI. The DNA for the CDR3 is TGTGCCAGCAGTTACCTCGGTGAGAGCTATGGCTACACCTTC. It yields the protein CASSYLGESYGYTF.